This T cell receptor (beta chain) was identified in a study of shared clonotypes between healthy human individuals. Germline lookup yields CDR1 MNHEY and CDR2 SVGAGI. The CDR3 covers 13 residues. A remark on this clone: A read error may account for a junction end that differs from germline.

The repertoire was sequenced with immunoSEQ multiplex PCR; TCRdb's copy has only in-frame clones and lacks some. Of roughly 2.5 million clones detected, approximately 90% appear once; the ten largest clones hold 0.13% to 0.15%. The receptor's source is a man younger than 35 in good health. This chain connects TRBV6-5 to TRBJ1-5, with D maybe TRBD1 (5 bases). Specimen: naive CD4+ T cells sorted from blood. Noted subset: CD45RA+ positively selected. This CDR3 is CAISGGSGQPQHF. CDR3 sequence (DNA): TGTGCCATCAGTGGGGGGTCCGGACAGCCCCAGCATTTT.